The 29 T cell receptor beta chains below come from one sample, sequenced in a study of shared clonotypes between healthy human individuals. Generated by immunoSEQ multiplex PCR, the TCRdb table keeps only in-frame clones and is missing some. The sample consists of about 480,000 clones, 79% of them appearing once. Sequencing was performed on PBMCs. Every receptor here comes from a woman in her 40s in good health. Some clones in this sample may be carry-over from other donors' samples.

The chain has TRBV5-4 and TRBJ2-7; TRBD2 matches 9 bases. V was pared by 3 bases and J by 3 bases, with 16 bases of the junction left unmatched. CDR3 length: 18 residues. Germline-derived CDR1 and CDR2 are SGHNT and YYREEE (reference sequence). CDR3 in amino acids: CASSSGGASGIGFYEQYF. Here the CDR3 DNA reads TGTGCCAGCAGCTCCGGAGGGGCTAGCGGGATCGGGTTCTACGAGCAGTACTTC. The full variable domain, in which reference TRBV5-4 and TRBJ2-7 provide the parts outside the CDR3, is ETGVTQSPTHLIKTRGQQVTLRCSSQSGHNTVSWYQQALGQGPQFIFQYYREEENGRGNFPPRFSGLQFPNYSSELNVNALELDDSALYLCASSSGGASGIGFYEQYFGPGTRLTVT.

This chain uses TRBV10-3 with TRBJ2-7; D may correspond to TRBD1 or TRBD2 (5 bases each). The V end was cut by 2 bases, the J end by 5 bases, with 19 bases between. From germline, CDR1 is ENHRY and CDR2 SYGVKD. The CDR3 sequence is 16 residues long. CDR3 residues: CAISELGPQEVDEQYF. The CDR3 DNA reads TGTGCCATCAGTGAGCTGGGACCGCAGGAGGTGGACGAGCAGTACTTC.

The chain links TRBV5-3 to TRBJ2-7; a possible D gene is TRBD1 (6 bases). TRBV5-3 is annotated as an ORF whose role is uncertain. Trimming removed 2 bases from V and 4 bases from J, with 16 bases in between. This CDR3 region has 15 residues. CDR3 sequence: CARSFYRDNCYEQYF. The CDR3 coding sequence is TGTGCCAGAAGCTTTTACCGGGACAACTGTTACGAGCAGTACTTC.

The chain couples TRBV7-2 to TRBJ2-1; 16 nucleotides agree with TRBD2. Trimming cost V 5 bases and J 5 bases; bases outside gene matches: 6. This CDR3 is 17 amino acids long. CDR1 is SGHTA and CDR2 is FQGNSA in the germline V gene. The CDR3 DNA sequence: TGTGCCAGCAGCCTTCCTGGGACTAGCGGGAGGGACAATGAGCAGTTCTTC. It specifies CASSLPGTSGRDNEQFF.

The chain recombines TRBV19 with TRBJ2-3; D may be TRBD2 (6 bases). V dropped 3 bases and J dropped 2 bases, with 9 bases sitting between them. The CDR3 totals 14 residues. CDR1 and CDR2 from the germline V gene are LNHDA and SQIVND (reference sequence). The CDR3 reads CASSMGGLTDTQYF. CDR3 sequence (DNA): TGTGCCAGTAGTATGGGGGGTCTCACAGATACGCAGTATTTT.

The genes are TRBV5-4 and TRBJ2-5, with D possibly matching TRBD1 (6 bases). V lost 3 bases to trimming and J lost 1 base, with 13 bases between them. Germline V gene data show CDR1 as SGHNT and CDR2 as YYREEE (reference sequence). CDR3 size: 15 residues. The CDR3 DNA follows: TGTGCCAGCAGCTCCCAGGGGCCCCTCCAAGAGACCCAGTACTTC. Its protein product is CASSSQGPLQETQYF.

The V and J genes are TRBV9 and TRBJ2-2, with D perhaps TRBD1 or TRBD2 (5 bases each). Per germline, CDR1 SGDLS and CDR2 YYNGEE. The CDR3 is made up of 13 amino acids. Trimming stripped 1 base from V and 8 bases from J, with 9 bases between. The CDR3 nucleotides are TGTGCCAGCAGCGTAATTGAGGGGGGGGAGCTGTTTTTT. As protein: CASSVIEGGELFF.

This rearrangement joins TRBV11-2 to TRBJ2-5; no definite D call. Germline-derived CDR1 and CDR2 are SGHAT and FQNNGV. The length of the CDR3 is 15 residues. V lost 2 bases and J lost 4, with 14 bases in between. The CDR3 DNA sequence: TGTGCCAGCAGCTTAAGGATTAGCTTGGGAGAGACCCAGTACTTC. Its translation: CASSLRISLGETQYF.

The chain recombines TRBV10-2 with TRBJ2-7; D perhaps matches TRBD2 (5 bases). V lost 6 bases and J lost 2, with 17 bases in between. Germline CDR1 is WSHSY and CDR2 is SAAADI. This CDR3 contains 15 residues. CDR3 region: CASRAPGYGTYEQYF. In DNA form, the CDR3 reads TGCGCCAGCAGAGCTCCGGGGTATGGTACCTACGAGCAGTACTTC.

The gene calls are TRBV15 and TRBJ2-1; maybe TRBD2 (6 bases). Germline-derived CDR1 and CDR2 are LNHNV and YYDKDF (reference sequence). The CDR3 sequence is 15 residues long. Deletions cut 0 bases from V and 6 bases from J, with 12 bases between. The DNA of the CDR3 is TGTGCCACCAGCAGAGATTTGGGAGGACGCAATGAGCAGTTCTTC. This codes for CATSRDLGGRNEQFF.

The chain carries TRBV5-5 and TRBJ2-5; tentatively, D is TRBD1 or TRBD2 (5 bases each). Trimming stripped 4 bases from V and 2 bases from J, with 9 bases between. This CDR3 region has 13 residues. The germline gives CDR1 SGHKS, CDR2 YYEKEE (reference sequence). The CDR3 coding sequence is TGTGCCAGCAGCGTCGGGGCTCAAGAGACCCAGTACTTC. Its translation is CASSVGAQETQYF.

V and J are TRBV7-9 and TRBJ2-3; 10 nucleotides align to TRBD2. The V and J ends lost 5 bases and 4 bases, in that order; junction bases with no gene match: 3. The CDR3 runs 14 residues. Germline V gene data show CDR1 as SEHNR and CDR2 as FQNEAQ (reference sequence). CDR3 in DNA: TGTGCCAGCAGCCCCGGGACTAGCGCAGATACGCAGTATTTT. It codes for CASSPGTSADTQYF.

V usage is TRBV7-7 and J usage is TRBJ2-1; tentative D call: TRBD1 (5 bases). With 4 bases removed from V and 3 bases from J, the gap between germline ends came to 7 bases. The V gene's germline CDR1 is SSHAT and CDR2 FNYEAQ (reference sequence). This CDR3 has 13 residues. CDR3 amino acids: CASSSDNYNEQFF. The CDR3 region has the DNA TGTGCCAGCAGCTCGGACAACTACAATGAGCAGTTCTTC.

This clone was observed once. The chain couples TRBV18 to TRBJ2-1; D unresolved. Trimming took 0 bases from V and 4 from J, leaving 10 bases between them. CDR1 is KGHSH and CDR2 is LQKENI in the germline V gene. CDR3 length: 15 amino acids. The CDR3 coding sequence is TGTGCCAGCTCACCACCGGGTAGCAGTTACAATGAGCAGTTCTTC. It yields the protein CASSPPGSSYNEQFF.

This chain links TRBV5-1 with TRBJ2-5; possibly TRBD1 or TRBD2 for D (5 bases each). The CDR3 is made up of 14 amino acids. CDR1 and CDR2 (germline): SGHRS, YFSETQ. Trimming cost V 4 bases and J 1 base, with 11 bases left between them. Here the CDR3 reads CASSRGPAQETQYF. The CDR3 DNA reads TGCGCCAGCAGCCGGGGACCAGCCCAAGAGACCCAGTACTTC.

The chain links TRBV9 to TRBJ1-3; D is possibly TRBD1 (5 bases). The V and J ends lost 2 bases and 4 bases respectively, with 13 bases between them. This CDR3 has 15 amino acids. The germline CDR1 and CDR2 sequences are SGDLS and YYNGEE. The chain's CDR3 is CASSVEGNQGNTIYF. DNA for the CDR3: TGTGCCAGCAGCGTTGAGGGGAATCAGGGAAACACCATATATTTT.

The CDR3 loop is CASSLRTGRGSEQYF. The DNA of the CDR3 is TGTGCCAGCAGCCTACGGACGGGGAGGGGATCCGAGCAGTACTTC. The J gene is TRBJ2-7, the V gene TRBV5-6; 7 bases are a match to TRBD2. The germline V gene has CDR1 SGHDT and CDR2 YYEEEE. V dropped 4 bases and J dropped 6; count of bases not matched to a gene: 13. The CDR3 loop spans 15 amino acids. Full variable domain (rest looked up from reference TRBV5-6 and TRBJ2-7): DAGVTQSPTHLIKTRGQQVTLRCSPKSGHDTVSWYQQALGQGPQFIFQYYEEEERQRGNFPDRFSGHQFPNYSSELNVNALLLGDSALYLCASSLRTGRGSEQYFGPGTRLTVT.

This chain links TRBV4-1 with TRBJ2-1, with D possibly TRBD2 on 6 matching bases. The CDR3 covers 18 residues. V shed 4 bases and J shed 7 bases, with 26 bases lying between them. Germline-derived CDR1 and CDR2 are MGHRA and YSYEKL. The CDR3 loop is CASSPIDSGLTRGNEQFF. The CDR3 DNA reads TGCGCCAGCAGCCCGATTGATAGCGGACTAACCCGCGGGAATGAGCAGTTCTTC.

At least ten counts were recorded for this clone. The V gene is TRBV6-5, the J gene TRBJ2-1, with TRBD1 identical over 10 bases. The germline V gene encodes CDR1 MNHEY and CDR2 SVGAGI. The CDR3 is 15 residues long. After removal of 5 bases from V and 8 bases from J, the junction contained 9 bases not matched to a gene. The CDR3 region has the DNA TGTGCCAGCAGTCGAGACAGGGGGCTCGTCTATGAGCAGTTCTTC. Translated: CASSRDRGLVYEQFF.

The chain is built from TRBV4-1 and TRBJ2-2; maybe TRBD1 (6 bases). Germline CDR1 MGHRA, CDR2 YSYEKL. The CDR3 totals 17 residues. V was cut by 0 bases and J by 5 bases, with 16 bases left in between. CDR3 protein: CASSQDWSGEGTGELFF. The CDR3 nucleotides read TGCGCCAGCAGCCAAGATTGGTCAGGGGAAGGGACCGGGGAGCTGTTTTTT.

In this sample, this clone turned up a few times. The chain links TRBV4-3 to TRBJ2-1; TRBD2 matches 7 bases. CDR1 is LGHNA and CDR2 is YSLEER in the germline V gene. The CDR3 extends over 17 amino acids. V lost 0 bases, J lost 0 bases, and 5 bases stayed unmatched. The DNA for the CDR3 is TGCGCCAGCAGCCAAGATCCCCCTAGCGGCTCCTACAATGAGCAGTTCTTC. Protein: CASSQDPPSGSYNEQFF.

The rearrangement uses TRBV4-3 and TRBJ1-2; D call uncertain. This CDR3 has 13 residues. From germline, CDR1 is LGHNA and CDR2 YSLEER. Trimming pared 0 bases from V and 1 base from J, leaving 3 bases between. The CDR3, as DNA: TGCGCCAGCAGCCAAGATGTTAACTATGGCTACACCTTC. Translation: CASSQDVNYGYTF.

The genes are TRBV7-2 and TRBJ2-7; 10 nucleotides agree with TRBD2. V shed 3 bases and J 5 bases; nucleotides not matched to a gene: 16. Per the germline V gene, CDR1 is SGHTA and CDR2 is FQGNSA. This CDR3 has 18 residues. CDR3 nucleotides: TGTGCCAGCAGCTTTCGGCCTAGCGGGAGCATTTTTTCCCACGAGCAGTACTTC. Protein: CASSFRPSGSIFSHEQYF.

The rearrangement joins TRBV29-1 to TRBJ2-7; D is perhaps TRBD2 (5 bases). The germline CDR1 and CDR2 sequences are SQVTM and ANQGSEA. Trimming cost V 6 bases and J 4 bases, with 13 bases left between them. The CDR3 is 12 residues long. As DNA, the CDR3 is TGCAGCGTACTAGTAACCCCGTACGAGCAGTACTTC. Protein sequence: CSVLVTPYEQYF.

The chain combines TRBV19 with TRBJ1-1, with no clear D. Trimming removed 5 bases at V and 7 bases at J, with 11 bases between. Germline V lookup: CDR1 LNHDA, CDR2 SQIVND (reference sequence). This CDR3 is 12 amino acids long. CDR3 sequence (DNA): TGTGCCAGTAGTCCGGGCCCTTTTGAAGCTTTCTTT. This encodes CASSPGPFEAFF.

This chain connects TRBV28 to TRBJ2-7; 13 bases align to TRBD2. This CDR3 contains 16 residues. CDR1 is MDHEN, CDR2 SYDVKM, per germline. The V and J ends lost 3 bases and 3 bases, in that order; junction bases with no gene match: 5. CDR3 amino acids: CASSLPGLAGDYEQYF. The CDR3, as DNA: TGTGCCAGCAGTTTGCCCGGACTAGCGGGAGACTACGAGCAGTACTTC.

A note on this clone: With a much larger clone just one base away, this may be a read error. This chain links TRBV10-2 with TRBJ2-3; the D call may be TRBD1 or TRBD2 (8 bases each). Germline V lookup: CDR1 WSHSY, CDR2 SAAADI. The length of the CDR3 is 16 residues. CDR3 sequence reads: CAGSPGGDRSTDTQYF. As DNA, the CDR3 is TGCGCCGGCAGCCCGGGGGGGGACAGGAGCACAGATACGCAGTATTTT.

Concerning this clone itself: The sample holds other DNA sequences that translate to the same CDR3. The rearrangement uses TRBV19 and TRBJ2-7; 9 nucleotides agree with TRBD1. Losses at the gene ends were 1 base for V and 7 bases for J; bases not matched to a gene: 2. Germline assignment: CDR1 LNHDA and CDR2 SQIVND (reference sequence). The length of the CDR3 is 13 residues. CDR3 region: CASSIGTGDEQYF. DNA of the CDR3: TGTGCCAGTAGTATAGGGACAGGGGATGAGCAGTACTTC.

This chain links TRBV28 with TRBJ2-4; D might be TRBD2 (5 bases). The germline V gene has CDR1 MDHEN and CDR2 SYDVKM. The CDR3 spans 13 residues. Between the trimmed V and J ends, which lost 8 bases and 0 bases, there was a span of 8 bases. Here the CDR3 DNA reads TGTGCCAGCTGTGGACTAGCCAAAAACATTCAGTACTTC. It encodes CASCGLAKNIQYF. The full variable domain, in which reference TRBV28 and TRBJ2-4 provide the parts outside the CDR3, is DVKVTQSSRYLVKRTGEKVFLECVQDMDHENMFWYRQDPGLGLRLIYFSYDVKMKEKGDIPEGYSVSREKKERFSLILESASTNQTSMYLCASCGLAKNIQYFGAGTRLSVL.